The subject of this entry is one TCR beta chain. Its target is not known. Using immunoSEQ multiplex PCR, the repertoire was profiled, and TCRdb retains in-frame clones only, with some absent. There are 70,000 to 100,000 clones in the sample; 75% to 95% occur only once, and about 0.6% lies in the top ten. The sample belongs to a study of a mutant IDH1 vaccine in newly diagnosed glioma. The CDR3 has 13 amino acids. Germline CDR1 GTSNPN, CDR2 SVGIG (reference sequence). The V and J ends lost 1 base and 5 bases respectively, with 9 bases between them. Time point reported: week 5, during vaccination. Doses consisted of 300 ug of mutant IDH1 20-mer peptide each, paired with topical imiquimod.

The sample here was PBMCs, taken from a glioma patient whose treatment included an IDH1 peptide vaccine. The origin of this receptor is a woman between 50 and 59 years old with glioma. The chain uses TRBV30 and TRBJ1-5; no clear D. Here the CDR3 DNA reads TGTGCCTGGAGTGCCCCCTTACATCAGCCCCAGCATTTT. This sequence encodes CAWSAPLHQPQHF.